Listed here are 30 T cell receptor beta chains from one sample, sequenced in a study of persistence of HIV-infected CD4 T cells. This was the immunoSEQ version 4 assay in survey mode. TCRdb's table, derived via immunoSEQ multiplex PCR, lists solely in-frame clones and lacks some. Of about 36,000 clones in the sample, 82% are singletons; the top ten hold 0.9% to 1%. The stimulus was an HIV-1 Gag 15-mer peptide pool, 1 ug/peptide/mL. CD40L-negative CD69-negative CD45RO-high memory CD4+ T cells were sorted as populations depleted of antigen-responding cells. Their specific antigens are unknown. The specimen comprised cultured CD4+ T cells from PBMCs, sampled from a patient who received antiretroviral therapy. Every receptor here comes from an adult with HIV. The donor label of this sample is uncertain.

The chain joins TRBV28 to TRBJ1-5, with TRBD1 identical over 8 bases. Per germline, CDR1 MDHEN and CDR2 SYDVKM. This CDR3 region has 18 residues. Losses at the gene ends were 5 bases for V and 5 bases for J; bases not matched to a gene: 17. As DNA, the CDR3 is TGTGCCAGCAGTCCGGGGACAGGATTGGGGTCTAGTGATCAGCCCCAGCATTTT. Amino acids: CASSPGTGLGSSDQPQHF.

The chain couples TRBV5-6 to TRBJ2-7, with 8 bases aligning to TRBD1. The CDR3 length is 16 residues. Germline trimming cut 4 bases from V and 6 bases from J; bases unmatched to any gene: 15. CDR1 SGHDT and CDR2 YYEEEE come from the germline V gene. This chain's CDR3 is CASSRGPNRGASEQYV. The CDR3 bases are TGTGCCAGCAGCCGAGGGCCAAACAGGGGGGCAAGCGAGCAGTACGTC.

This clone was detected only once. The V gene is TRBV7-9, the J gene TRBJ1-2, with D possibly matching TRBD1 (5 bases). The ends were cut back, 4 bases at V and 4 bases at J, with 13 bases in the middle. There are 14 residues in the CDR3. The germline gives CDR1 SEHNR, CDR2 FQNEAQ (reference sequence). The CDR3 sequence is CASSWQGDGYGYTF. Written as DNA, the CDR3 is TGTGCCAGCAGCTGGCAAGGGGACGGCTATGGCTACACCTTC.

The chain uses TRBV5-5 and TRBJ2-3, with 11 positions matching TRBD1. Trimming removed 7 bases from V and 1 base from J; junction bases left unmatched: 11. This CDR3 is built from 17 residues. Germline CDR1 reads SGHKS; CDR2 reads YYEKEE (reference sequence). The CDR3 sequence is CASSSGTGGHRTDTQYF. In DNA form, the CDR3 reads TGTGCCAGCTCATCCGGGACAGGGGGGCATCGCACAGATACGCAGTATTTT.

J is TRBJ1-3 and V is TRBV3-1 (or the pseudogene TRBV3-2); D gene ambiguous. This CDR3 spans 15 amino acids. Germline CDR1 and CDR2: LGHDT and YNNKEL (reference sequence). V was shortened by 4 bases and J by 3 bases, with 13 bases between the two germline ends. CDR3 sequence (DNA): TGTGCCAGCAGCCTCCCCGGTGGAGGTGGAAACACCATATATTTT. The encoded protein is CASSLPGGGGNTIYF.

The chain uses TRBV9 and TRBJ2-2, with TRBD2 matching over 9 bases. Germline V lookup: CDR1 SGDLS, CDR2 YYNGEE. The CDR3 totals 16 residues. With 0 bases clipped from V and 7 bases from J, the junction kept 7 bases outside the gene matches. The CDR3 nucleotides are TGTGCCAGCAGCGTAGCTGCTAGCGGGGAGCTCGGGGAGCTGTTTTTT. Translation: CASSVAASGELGELFF.

The chain uses TRBV15 and TRBJ1-2; D uncertain. The germline gives CDR1 LNHNV, CDR2 YYDKDF (reference sequence). Trimming stripped 5 bases from V and 8 bases from J, with 12 bases between. There are 12 residues in the CDR3. The CDR3 DNA follows: TGTGCCACCAGCTTCATATCTGGCGGCTACACCTTC. Residues: CATSFISGGYTF.

The chain couples TRBV7-8 to TRBJ2-7; 9 bases are shared with TRBD1. The J segment lost 0 bases and the V segment lost 5 bases, leaving 8 bases of the junction unmatched. Germline V CDR1 and CDR2: SGHVS, FQNEAQ. The CDR3 runs to 16 residues. The CDR3 DNA sequence: TGTGCCAGCAGCCTATACTTGACAGGGGGCTCCTACGAGCAGTACGTC. It is translated as CASSLYLTGGSYEQYV.

This clone has more than one count but fewer than ten. V is TRBV19 and J is TRBJ2-7, with a possible D match to TRBD2 (6 bases). The length of the CDR3 is 16 residues. V was pared by 3 bases and J by 6 bases, with 21 bases between. CDR1 LNHDA and CDR2 SQIVND come from the germline V gene (reference sequence). The CDR3 DNA follows: TGTGCCAGTAGTATGGCGGGAAGGGGCCTTCGGTTCGAGCAGTACGTC. Translating it yields CASSMAGRGLRFEQYV.

The J gene is TRBJ2-1, the V gene TRBV19, with 7 nucleotides matching TRBD1. Trimming removed 1 base from V and 3 bases from J; junction bases left unmatched: 12. Germline V gives CDR1 LNHDA, CDR2 SQIVND (reference sequence). The CDR3 totals 18 residues. CDR3 loop: CASSIAAHRGSYYNEQFF. CDR3 in DNA: TGTGCCAGTAGTATAGCCGCCCACAGGGGCAGCTACTACAATGAGCAGTTCTTC.

The chain is built from TRBV12-3 or TRBV12-4 and TRBJ2-3, with unresolved D. The CDR3 is 11 residues long. V was trimmed by 2 bases and J by 6 bases, leaving 3 bases between them. CDR3 sequence reads: CASSLMDTQYF. The DNA for the CDR3 is TGTGCCAGCAGTTTAATGGATACGCAGTATTTT.

This chain links TRBV6-1 with TRBJ1-1; no reliable D call. The ends were cut back, 2 bases at V and 5 bases at J, with 6 bases in the middle. The CDR3 sequence is 12 residues long. Looked up from germline, CDR1 is MNHNS and CDR2 is SASEGT. The CDR3 sequence: CASSEIWTEAFF. The CDR3 coding sequence is TGTGCCAGCAGTGAAATCTGGACTGAAGCTTTCTTT.

This chain joins TRBV25-1 and TRBJ2-2; 8 nucleotides line up with TRBD2. In germline, CDR1 is MGHDK, CDR2 SYGVNS. V lost 6 bases to trimming and J lost 5 bases; unmatched junction nucleotides: 8. The CDR3 runs 15 residues. This chain's CDR3 is CASSLSGGKTGELFF. In DNA, the CDR3 is TGTGCCAGCAGCCTGAGCGGGGGAAAAACCGGGGAGCTGTTTTTT.

The chain carries TRBV27 and TRBJ1-2; 9 bases fit TRBD1. The V segment lost 5 bases and the J segment 5 bases; nucleotides outside the gene matches: 6. Germline assignment: CDR1 MNHEY and CDR2 SMNVEV (reference sequence). This CDR3 has 14 residues. The CDR3 bases are TGTGCCAGCAGTGGACAGGGGCTTCGATATGGCTACACCTTC. Its translation is CASSGQGLRYGYTF.

The rearrangement uses TRBV6-6 and TRBJ1-6; D unclear. The CDR3 runs 14 residues. V lost 2 bases, J lost 8 bases, and 10 bases lay in between. In germline, CDR1 is MNHNY, CDR2 SVGAGI (reference sequence). This CDR3 reads CASSYNRADSPLHF. The CDR3 bases are TGTGCCAGCAGTTACAACCGAGCGGATTCACCCCTCCACTTT.

This clone appeared a single time. The V call is TRBV24-1, the J call TRBJ2-3; D gene unclear. Trimming took off 6 bases at V and 12 bases at J, with 18 bases between the two ends. Germline V gene lookup returns CDR1 KGHDR and CDR2 SFDVKD. CDR3 length: 13 amino acids. This chain's CDR3 is CATSPPDPSLQYF. CDR3 in DNA: TGTGCCACCAGTCCACCAGACCCTTCCCTACAGTATTTT.

This clone occurred once. The V call is TRBV12-3 or TRBV12-4, the J call TRBJ2-3, with D perhaps TRBD2 (6 bases). CDR3 length: 13 residues. V was pared by 3 bases and J by 4 bases, with 8 bases between. The CDR3 here is CASSLAGPDTQYF. The DNA of the CDR3 is TGTGCCAGCAGTTTGGCGGGGCCAGATACGCAGTATTTT.

The chain carries TRBV21-1 and TRBJ2-1; the table's D gene call, TRBD2, was not cross checked with the DNA. TRBV21-1 is reported as a pseudogene. The CDR3 length is 13 residues. CDR3 residues: CASSIRDYNEQFF. In nucleotides, the CDR3 is TGTGCCAGCAGCATCCGGGACTACAATGAGCAGTTCTTC.

A note on this clone: The junction differs from germline at one of its ends, possibly a read error. J is TRBJ1-1 and V is TRBV24-1; D remains unclear. Germline V gene lookup returns CDR1 KGHDR and CDR2 SFDVKD. The CDR3 sequence is 13 residues long. This CDR3 is CATSGDGNTEAFF. The CDR3 DNA sequence: TGTGCCACGAGTGGAGACGGAAACACTGAAGCTTTCTTT.

The rearrangement joins TRBV6-5 to TRBJ1-2; D not certain. This CDR3 has 15 amino acids. The V gene's germline CDR1 is MNHEY and CDR2 SVGAGI. Trimming left V 6 bases short and J 4 bases short, with 18 bases between. CDR3: CASRLEKGKFYGYTF. The CDR3 coding sequence is TGTGCCAGCAGGCTCGAAAAGGGCAAGTTCTATGGCTACACCTTC.

This chain links TRBV30 with TRBJ1-1; D possibly corresponds to TRBD1 (5 bases). The CDR3 spans 13 residues. Trimming left V 3 bases short and J 0 bases short, with 8 bases between. Germline loops: CDR1 GTSNPN, CDR2 SVGIG (reference sequence). The CDR3 DNA sequence: TGTGCCTGGAGGCGACAGTTGAACACTGAAGCTTTCTTT. It translates to CAWRRQLNTEAFF.

This rearrangement joins TRBV29-1 to TRBJ1-4; 7 bases align to TRBD1. V lost 4 bases to trimming and J lost 0 bases; unmatched junction nucleotides: 8. CDR3 length equals 16 residues. The germline V gene has CDR1 SQVTM and CDR2 ANQGSEA. CDR3 amino acids: CSVVLSRGATNEKLFF. Here the CDR3 DNA reads TGCAGCGTTGTACTGTCCAGGGGGGCAACTAATGAAAAACTGTTTTTT.

V usage is TRBV7-8 and J usage is TRBJ2-6; D might be TRBD2 (5 bases). CDR1 and CDR2 (germline): SGHVS, FQNEAQ. Trimming pared 4 bases from V and 0 bases from J, leaving 13 bases between. The length of the CDR3 is 17 residues. CDR3 sequence (DNA): TGTGCCAGCAGCTATGGGATTACTAGCTCTGGGGCCAACGTCCTGACTTTC. Translating gives CASSYGITSSGANVLTF.

The gene calls are TRBV2 and TRBJ1-2; TRBD1 aligns across 12 bases. V was clipped by 5 bases and J by 8 bases; unmatched bases: 12. CDR1 and CDR2 from the germline V gene are SNHLY and FYNNEI. The length of the CDR3 is 16 residues. CDR3 amino acids: CASSIGTGGLPGGYTF. CDR3 nucleotides: TGTGCCAGCAGTATCGGGACAGGGGGCCTTCCTGGGGGCTACACCTTC.

The V and J genes are TRBV5-1 and TRBJ2-3; D could derive from TRBD1 or TRBD2 (6 bases each). Trimming cost V 4 bases and J 2 bases, with 17 bases left between them. There are 16 residues in the CDR3. Germline V gene lookup returns CDR1 SGHRS and CDR2 YFSETQ. CDR3 DNA sequence: TGCGCCAGCAGCCCCGTTGAGGGGGGCTCCACAGATACGCAGTATTTT. Its translation: CASSPVEGGSTDTQYF.

This chain links TRBV3-1 (or the pseudogene TRBV3-2) with TRBJ1-2; 9 positions agree with TRBD1. The CDR3 has 14 residues. J was trimmed by 7 bases and V by 4 bases; bases with no gene match: 7. Germline V gene data show CDR1 as LGHDT and CDR2 as YNNKEL (reference sequence). CDR3 residues: CASSPTGQGSGYTF. For the CDR3, the DNA is TGTGCCAGCAGCCCGACGGGACAGGGAAGTGGCTACACCTTC.

This clone was seen a single time. CDR3 residues: CASSTGDQPQHF. CDR3 DNA: TGTGCCAGCAGCACGGGGGATCAGCCCCAGCATTTT. The chain joins TRBV3-1 (or the pseudogene TRBV3-2) to TRBJ1-5; D possibly corresponds to TRBD1 (5 bases). CDR1 LGHDT and CDR2 YNNKEL come from the germline V gene (reference sequence). V was pared by 5 bases and J by 5 bases, with 7 bases between. The CDR3 extends over 12 amino acids.

CDR3 bases: TGTGCCAGCAGCTCCCCTGGGATTTCCTACGAGCAGTACGTC. It is translated as CASSSPGISYEQYV. This chain uses TRBV6-1 with TRBJ2-7; D is ambiguous. With 6 bases removed from V and 1 base from J, the gap between germline ends came to 13 bases. There are 14 residues in the CDR3. Germline V gene data show CDR1 as MNHNS and CDR2 as SASEGT.

The rearrangement uses TRBV5-1 and TRBJ2-3, with 8 bases identical to TRBD2. Germline CDR1 SGHRS, CDR2 YFSETQ. This CDR3 contains 16 residues. Trimming took 1 base from V and 5 from J; bases not matched to a gene: 9. The CDR3 nucleotides read TGCGCCAGCAGCTTGTCTGCCGGGGGGGCCAGAGATACGCAGTATTTT. Translation: CASSLSAGGARDTQYF. Together with reference TRBV5-1 and TRBJ2-3, the CDR3 gives the full variable domain: KAGVTQTPRYLIKTRGQQVTLSCSPISGHRSVSWYQQTPGQGLQFLFEYFSETQRNKGNFPGRFSGRQFSNSRSEMNVSTLELGDSALYLCASSLSAGGARDTQYFGPGTRLTVL.

The chain uses TRBV6-4 and TRBJ1-2, with 7 positions matching TRBD1. Germline CDR1 MRHNA, CDR2 SNTAGT. The CDR3 consists of 15 residues. With 4 bases clipped from V and 5 bases from J, the junction kept 10 bases outside the gene matches. The CDR3 DNA reads as TGTGCCAGCAGTGCATCCGGGACAGTGGGTTATGGCTACACCTTC. This sequence encodes CASSASGTVGYGYTF.